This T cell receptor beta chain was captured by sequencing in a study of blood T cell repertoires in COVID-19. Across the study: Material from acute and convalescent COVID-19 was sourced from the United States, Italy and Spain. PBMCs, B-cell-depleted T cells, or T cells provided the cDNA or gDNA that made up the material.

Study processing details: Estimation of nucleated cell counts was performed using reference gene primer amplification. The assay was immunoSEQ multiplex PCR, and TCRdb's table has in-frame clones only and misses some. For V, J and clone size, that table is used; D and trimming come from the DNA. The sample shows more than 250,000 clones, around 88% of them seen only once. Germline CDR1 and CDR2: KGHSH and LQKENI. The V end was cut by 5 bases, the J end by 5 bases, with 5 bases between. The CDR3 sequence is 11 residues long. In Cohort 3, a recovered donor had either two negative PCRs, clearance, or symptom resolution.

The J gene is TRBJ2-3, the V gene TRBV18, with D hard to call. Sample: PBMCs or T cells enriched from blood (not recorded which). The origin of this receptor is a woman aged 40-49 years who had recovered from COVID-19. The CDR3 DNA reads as TGTGCCAGCTCAGTCCTAGATACGCAGTATTTT. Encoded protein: CASSVLDTQYF.